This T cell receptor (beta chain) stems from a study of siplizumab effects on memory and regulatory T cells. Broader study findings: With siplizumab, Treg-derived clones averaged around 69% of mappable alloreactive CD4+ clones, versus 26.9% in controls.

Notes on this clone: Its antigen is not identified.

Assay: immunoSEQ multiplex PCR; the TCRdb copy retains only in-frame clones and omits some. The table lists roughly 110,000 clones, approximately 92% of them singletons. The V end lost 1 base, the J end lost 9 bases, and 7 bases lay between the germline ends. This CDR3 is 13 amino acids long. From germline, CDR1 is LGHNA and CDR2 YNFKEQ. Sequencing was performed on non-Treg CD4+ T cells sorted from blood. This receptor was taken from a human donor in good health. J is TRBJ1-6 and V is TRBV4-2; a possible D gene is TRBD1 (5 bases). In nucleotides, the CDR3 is TGTGCCAGCAGCCAAGGGGGGGTTTCACCCCTCCACTTT. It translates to CASSQGGVSPLHF.